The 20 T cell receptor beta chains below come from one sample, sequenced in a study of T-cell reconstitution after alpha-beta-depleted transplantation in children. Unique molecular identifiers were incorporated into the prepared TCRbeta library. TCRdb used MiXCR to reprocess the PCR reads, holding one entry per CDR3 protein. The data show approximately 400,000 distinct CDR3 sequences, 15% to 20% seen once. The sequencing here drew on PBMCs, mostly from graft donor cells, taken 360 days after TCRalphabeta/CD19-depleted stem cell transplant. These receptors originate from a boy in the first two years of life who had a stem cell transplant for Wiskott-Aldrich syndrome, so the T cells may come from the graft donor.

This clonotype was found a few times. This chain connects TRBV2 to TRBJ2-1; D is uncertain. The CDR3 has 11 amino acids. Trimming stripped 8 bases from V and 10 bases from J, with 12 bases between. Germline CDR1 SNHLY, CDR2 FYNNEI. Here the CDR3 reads CASYRVSEQFF. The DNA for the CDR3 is TGTGCCAGCTACCGGGTTTCCGAGCAGTTCTTC.

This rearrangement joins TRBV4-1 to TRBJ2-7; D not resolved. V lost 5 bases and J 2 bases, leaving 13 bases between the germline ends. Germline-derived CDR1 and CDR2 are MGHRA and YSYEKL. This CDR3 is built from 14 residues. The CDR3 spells CASSTPGIAYEQYF. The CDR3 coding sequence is TGCGCCAGCAGCACCCCTGGGATCGCCTACGAGCAGTACTTC.

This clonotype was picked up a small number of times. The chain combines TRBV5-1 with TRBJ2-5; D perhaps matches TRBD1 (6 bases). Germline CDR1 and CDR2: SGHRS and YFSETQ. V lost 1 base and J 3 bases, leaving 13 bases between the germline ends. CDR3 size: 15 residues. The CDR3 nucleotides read TGCGCCAGCAGCTTGTTCGGACAGCCGGAAGAGACCCAGTACTTC. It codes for CASSLFGQPEETQYF.

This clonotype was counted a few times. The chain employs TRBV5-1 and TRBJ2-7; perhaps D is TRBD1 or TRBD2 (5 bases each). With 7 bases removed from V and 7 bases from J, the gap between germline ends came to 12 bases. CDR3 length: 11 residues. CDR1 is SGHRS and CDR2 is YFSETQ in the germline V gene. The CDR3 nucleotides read TGCGCCAGCGGGACCGGCCAGGAGCAGTACTTC. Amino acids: CASGTGQEQYF.

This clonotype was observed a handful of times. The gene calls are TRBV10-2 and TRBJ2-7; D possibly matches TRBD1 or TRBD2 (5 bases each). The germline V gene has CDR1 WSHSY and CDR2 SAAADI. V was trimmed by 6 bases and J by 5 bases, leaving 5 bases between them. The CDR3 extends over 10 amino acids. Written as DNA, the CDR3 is TGCGCCAGCAGGGGGGACGAGCAGTACTTC. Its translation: CASRGDEQYF.

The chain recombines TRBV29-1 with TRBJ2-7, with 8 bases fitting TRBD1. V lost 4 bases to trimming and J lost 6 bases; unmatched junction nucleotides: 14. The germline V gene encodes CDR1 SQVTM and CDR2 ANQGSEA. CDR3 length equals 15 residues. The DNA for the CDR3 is TGCAGCGTTGCCAGACAGGGGATGGACTACAGCGAGCAGTACTTC. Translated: CSVARQGMDYSEQYF.

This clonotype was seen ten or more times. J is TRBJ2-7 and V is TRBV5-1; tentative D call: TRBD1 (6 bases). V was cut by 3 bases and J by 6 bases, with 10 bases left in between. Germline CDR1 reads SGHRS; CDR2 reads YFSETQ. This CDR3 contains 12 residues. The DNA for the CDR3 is TGCGCCAGCAGCTCACAGGGAAGCGAGCAGTACTTC. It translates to CASSSQGSEQYF.

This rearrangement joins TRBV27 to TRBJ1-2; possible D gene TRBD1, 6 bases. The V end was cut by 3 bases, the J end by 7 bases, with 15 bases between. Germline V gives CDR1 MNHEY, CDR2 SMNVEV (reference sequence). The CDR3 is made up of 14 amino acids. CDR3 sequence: CASSFLDRLGGYTF. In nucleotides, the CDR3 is TGTGCCAGCAGTTTCCTCGACAGGTTGGGTGGCTACACCTTC.

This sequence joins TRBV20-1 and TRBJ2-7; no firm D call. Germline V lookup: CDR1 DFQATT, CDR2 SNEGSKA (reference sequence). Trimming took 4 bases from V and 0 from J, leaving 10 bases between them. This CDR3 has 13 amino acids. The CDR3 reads CSATGWSSYEQYF. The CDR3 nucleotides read TGCAGTGCTACCGGATGGAGCTCCTACGAGCAGTACTTC.

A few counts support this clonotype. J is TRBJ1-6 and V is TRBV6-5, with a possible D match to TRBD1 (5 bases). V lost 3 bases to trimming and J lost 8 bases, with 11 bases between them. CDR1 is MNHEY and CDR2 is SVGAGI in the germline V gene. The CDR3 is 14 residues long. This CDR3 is CASSYFWGDSPLHF. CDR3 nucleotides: TGTGCCAGCAGTTATTTCTGGGGGGATTCACCCCTCCACTTT.

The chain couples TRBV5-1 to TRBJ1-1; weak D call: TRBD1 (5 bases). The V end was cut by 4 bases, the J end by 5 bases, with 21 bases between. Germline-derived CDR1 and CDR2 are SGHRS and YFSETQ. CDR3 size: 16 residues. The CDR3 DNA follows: TGCGCCAGCAGCGCAGACCCGGGACGGATTCTTACTGAAGCTTTCTTT. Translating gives CASSADPGRILTEAFF.

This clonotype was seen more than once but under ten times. The CDR3 DNA is TGCGCCAGCAGCTTGTTCGGGACACTTCGCAACTACGAGCAGTACTTC. Its protein is CASSLFGTLRNYEQYF. V and J are TRBV5-1 and TRBJ2-7, with D maybe TRBD1 (6 bases). Germline CDR1 reads SGHRS; CDR2 reads YFSETQ. The CDR3 is made up of 16 amino acids. Trimming stripped 1 base from V and 3 bases from J, with 17 bases between.

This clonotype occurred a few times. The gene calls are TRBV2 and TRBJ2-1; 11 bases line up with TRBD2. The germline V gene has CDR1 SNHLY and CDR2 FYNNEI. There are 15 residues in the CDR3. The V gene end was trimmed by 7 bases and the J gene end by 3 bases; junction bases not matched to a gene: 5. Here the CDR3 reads CASIRLAGIYNEQFF. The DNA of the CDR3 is TGTGCCAGCATTCGACTAGCGGGGATCTACAATGAGCAGTTCTTC.

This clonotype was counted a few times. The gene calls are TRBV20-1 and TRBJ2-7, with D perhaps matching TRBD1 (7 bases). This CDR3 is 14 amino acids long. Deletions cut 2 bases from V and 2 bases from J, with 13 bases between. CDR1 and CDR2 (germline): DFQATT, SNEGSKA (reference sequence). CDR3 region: CSARIGRGAYEQYF. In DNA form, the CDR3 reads TGCAGTGCTAGAATTGGCAGGGGGGCCTACGAGCAGTACTTC.

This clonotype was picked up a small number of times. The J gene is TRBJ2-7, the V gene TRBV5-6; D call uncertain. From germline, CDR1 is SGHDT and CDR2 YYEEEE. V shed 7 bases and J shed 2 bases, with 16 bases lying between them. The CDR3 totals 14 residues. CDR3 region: CASQKQSGTYEQYF. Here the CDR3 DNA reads TGTGCCAGCCAAAAGCAGTCCGGTACCTACGAGCAGTACTTC.

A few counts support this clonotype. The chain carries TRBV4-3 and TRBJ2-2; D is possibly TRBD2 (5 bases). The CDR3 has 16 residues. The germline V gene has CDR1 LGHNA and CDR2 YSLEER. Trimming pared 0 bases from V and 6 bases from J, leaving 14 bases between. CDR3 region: CASSQDLREKAGELFF. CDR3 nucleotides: TGCGCCAGCAGCCAAGATTTGAGGGAGAAGGCCGGGGAGCTGTTTTTT.

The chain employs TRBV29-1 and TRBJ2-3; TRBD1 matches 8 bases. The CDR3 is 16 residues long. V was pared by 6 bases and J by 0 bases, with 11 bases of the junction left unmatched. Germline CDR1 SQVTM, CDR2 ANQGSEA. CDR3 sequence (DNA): TGCAGCGTGTCGCCAACAGGGGGTTTTAGCACAGATACGCAGTATTTT. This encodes CSVSPTGGFSTDTQYF.

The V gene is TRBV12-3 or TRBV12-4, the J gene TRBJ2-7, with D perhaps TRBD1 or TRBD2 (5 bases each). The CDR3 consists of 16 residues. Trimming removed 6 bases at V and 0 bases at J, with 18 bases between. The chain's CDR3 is CASSAIPGSNSYEQYF. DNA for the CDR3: TGTGCCAGCAGCGCCATCCCAGGGAGCAACTCCTACGAGCAGTACTTC.

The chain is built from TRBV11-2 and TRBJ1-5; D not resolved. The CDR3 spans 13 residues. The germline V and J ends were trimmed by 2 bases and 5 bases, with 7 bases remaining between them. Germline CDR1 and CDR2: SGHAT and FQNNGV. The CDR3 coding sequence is TGTGCCAGCAGCTTAAGTTATTATCAGCCCCAGCATTTT. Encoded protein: CASSLSYYQPQHF.

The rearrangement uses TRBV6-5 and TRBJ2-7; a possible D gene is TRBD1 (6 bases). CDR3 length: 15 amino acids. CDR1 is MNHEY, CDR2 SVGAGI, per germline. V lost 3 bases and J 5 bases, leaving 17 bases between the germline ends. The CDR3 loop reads CASSYSHRVNDEQYF. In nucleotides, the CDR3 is TGTGCCAGCAGTTATTCCCACAGGGTAAACGACGAGCAGTACTTC.